This TCR beta chain was retrieved from a study of breast tumors, draining lymph nodes, adjacent tissues. Study-level findings and limits: Data fit most tumor T cells coming from lymph node, expanding in tumor. Tumor and nontumor repertoires were significantly more similar in luminal-like than in basal-like breast cancer. That most tumor T cells come from lymph nodes remained unproven.

Axillary draining lymph nodes of breast cancer patients supplied the node samples. This clonotype was detected many times. What it binds is unknown. The CDR3 length is 20 residues. Per the germline V gene, CDR1 is SGHRS and CDR2 is YFSETQ. The V end lost 4 bases, the J end lost 4 bases, and 29 bases lay between the germline ends. TCRdb processed the multiplex PCR reads anew with MiXCR; each CDR3 protein has one entry. Among 200,000 to 250,000 distinct CDR3 sequences, approximately 29% were seen once, and the ten largest hold just over 1.4%. Sequenced input: axillary lymph node tissue. The rearrangement uses TRBV5-1 and TRBJ2-2; a possible D gene is TRBD1 (7 bases). This TCR was sampled from a female donor with breast cancer. Some clones in this sample may be carry-over from other donors' samples. CDR3 residues: CASSPLPQGRLGYGTGELFF. The CDR3 DNA is TGCGCCAGCAGCCCACTCCCACAGGGGAGGTTAGGATATGGCACCGGGGAGCTGTTTTTT.